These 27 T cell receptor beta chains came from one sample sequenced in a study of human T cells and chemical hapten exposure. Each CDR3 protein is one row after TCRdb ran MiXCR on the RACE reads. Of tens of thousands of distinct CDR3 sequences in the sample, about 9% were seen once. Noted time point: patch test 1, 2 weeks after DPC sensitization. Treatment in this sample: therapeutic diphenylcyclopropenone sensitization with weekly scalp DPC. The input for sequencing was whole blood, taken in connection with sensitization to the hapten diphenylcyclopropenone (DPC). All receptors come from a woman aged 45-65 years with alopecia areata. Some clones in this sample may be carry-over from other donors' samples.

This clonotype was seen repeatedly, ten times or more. CDR3 nucleotides: TGCAGCGTTGAACGGGGAGGAACCACCGGGGAGCTGTTTTTT. Translating it yields CSVERGGTTGELFF. The V and J genes are TRBV29-1 and TRBJ2-2, with D perhaps matching TRBD2 (6 bases). The CDR3 is made up of 14 amino acids. Germline lookup yields CDR1 SQVTM and CDR2 ANQGSEA. V was shortened by 2 bases and J by 4 bases, with 11 bases between the two germline ends.

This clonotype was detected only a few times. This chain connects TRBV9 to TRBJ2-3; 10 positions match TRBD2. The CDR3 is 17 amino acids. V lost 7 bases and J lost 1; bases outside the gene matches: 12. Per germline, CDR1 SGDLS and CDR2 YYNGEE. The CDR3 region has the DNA TGTGCCAGCTCTCTGAGAGCCGGGACTAGCGGCACAGATACGCAGTATTTT. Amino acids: CASSLRAGTSGTDTQYF.

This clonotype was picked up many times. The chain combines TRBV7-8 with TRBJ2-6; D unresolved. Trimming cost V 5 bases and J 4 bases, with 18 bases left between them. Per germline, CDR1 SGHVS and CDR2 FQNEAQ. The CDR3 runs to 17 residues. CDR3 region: CASSPSVRQPGANVLTF. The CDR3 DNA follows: TGTGCCAGCAGCCCGAGCGTTCGTCAGCCCGGGGCCAACGTCCTGACTTTC.

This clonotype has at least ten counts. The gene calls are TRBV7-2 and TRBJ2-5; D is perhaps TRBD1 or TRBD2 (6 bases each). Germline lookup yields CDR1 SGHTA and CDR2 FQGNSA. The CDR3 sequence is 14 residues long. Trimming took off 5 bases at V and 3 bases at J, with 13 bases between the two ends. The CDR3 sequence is CASSPGAGEETQYF. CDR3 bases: TGTGCCAGCAGCCCGGGGGCAGGAGAAGAGACCCAGTACTTC.

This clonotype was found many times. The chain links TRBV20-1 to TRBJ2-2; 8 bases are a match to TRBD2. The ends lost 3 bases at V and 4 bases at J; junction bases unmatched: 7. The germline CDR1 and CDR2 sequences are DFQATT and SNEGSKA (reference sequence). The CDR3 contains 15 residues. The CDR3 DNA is TGCAGTGCTAGTACCGTAGCGGGACGCACCGGGGAGCTGTTTTTT. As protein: CSASTVAGRTGELFF.

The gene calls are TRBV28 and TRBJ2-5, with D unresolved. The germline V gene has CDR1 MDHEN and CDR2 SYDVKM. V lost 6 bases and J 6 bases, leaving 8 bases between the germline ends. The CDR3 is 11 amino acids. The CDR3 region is CASREHKTQYF. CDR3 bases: TGTGCCAGCAGGGAGCACAAGACCCAGTACTTC.

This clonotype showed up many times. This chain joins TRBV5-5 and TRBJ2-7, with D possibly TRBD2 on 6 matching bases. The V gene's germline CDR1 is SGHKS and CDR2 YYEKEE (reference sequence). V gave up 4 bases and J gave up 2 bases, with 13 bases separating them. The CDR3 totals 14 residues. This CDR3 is CASSREEGAYEQYF. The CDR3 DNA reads TGTGCCAGCAGCCGTGAGGAGGGAGCCTACGAGCAGTACTTC.

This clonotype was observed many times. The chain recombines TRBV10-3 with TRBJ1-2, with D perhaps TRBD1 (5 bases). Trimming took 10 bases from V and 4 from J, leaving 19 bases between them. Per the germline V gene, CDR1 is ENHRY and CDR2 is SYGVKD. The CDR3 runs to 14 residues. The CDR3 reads CATLGNGGGYGYTF. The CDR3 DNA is TGTGCCACCTTGGGAAACGGCGGGGGCTATGGCTACACCTTC.

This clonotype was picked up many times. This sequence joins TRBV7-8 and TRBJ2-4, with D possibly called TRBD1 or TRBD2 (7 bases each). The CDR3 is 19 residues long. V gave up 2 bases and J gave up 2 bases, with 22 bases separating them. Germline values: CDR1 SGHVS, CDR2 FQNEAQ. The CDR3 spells CASSLMVRAGGGTKNIQYF. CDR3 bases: TGTGCCAGCAGCTTAATGGTCAGGGCAGGGGGAGGGACCAAAAACATTCAGTACTTC.

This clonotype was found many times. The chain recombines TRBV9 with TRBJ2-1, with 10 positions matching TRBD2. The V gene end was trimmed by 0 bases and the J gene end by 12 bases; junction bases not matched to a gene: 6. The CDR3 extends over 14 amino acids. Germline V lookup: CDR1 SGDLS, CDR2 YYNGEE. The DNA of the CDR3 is TGTGCCAGCAGCGTAGCGAGCGGGAGGGCCGCGCAGTTCTTC. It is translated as CASSVASGRAAQFF.

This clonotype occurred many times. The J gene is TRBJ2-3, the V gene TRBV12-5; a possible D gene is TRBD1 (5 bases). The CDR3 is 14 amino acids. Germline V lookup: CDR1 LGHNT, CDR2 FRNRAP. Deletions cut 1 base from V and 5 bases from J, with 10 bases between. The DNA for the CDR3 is TGTGCTAGTGGTTTGGGACAGCCCCAAGATACGCAGTATTTT. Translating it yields CASGLGQPQDTQYF.

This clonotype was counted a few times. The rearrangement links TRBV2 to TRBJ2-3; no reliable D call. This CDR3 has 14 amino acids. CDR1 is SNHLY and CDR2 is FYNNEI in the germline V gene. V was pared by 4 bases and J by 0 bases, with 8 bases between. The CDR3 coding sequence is TGTGCCAGCAGTGTCCGGGCTAGCACAGATACGCAGTATTTT. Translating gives CASSVRASTDTQYF.

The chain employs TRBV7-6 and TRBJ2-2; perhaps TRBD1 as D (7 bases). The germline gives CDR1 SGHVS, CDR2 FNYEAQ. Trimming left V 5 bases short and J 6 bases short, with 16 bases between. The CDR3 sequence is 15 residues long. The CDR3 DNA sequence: TGTGCCAGCAGCCCGACAGGGACTTCTGCCGGGGAGCTGTTTTTT. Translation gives CASSPTGTSAGELFF.

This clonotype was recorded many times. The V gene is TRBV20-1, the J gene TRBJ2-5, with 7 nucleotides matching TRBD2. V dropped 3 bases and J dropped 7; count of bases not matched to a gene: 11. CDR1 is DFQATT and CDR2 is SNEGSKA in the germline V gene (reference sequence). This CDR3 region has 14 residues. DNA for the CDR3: TGCAGTGCTAGTTCCGGGACTACCGGGGGGACCCAGTACTTC. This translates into CSASSGTTGGTQYF.

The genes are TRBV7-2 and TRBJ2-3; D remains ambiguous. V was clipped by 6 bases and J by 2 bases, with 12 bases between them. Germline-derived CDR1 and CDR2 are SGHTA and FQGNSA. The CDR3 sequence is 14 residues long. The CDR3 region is CASRFALDTDTQYF. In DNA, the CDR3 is TGTGCCAGCAGGTTCGCCTTGGACACAGATACGCAGTATTTT.

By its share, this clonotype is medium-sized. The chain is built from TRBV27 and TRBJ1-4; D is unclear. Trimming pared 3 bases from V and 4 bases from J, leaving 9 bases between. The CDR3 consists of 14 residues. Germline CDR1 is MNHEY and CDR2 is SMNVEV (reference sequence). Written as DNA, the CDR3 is TGTGCCAGCAGTTTCACAGACAATAATGAAAAACTGTTTTTT. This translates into CASSFTDNNEKLFF.

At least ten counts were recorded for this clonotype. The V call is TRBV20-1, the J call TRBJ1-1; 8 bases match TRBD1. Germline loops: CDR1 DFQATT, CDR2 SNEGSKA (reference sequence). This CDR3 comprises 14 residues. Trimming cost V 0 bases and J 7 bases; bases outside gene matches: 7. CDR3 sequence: CSARDLTGAHEAFF. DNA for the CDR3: TGCAGTGCTAGAGATTTGACAGGGGCCCATGAAGCTTTCTTT.

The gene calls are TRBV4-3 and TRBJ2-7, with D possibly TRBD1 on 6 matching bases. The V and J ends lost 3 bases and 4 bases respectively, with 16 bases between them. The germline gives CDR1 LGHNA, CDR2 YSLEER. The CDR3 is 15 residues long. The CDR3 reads CASSQNRDISYEQYF. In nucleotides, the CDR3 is TGCGCCAGCAGCCAGAACCGGGACATAAGTTACGAGCAGTACTTC.

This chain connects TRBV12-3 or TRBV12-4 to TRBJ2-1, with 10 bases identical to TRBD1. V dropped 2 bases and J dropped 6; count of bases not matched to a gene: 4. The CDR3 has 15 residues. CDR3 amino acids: CASSLSGQGTNEQFF. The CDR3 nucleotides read TGTGCCAGCAGTTTATCGGGACAGGGGACCAATGAGCAGTTCTTC.

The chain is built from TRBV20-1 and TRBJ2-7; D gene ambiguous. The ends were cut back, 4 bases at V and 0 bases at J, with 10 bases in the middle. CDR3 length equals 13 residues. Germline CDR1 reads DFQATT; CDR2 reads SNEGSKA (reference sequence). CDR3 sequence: CSAKTPSSYEQYF. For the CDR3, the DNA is TGCAGTGCTAAAACACCGAGCTCCTACGAGCAGTACTTC.

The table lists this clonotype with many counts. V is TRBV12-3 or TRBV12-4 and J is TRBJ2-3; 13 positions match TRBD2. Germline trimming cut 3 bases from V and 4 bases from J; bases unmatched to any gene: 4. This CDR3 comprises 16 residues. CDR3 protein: CASSLGLAGTADTQYF. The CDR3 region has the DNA TGTGCCAGCAGTTTGGGACTAGCGGGGACAGCAGATACGCAGTATTTT.

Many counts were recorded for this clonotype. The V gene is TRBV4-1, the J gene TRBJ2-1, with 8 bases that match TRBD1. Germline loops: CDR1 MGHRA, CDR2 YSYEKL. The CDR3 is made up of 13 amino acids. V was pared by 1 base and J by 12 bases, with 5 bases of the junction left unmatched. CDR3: CASSQVLGQGQFF. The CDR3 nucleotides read TGCGCCAGCAGCCAAGTACTAGGACAGGGGCAGTTCTTC.

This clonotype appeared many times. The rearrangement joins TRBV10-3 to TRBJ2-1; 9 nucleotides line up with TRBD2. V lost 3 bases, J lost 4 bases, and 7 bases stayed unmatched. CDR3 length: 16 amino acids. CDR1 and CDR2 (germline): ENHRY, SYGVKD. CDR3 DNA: TGTGCCATCAGTGATCCCGGGACTAGCTTGTACAATGAGCAGTTCTTC. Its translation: CAISDPGTSLYNEQFF.

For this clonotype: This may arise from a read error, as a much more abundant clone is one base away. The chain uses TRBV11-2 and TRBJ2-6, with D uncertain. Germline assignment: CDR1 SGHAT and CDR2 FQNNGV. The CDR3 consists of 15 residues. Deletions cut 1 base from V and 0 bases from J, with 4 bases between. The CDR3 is CASSLAGSGANVLTF. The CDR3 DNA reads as TGTGCCAGCAGCTTAGCGGGCTCTGGGGCCAACGTCCTGACTTTC.

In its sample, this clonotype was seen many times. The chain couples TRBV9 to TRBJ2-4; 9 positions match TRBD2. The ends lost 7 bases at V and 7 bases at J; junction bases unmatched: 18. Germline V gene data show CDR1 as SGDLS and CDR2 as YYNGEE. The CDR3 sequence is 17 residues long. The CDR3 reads CASAGASGTKAGNIQYF. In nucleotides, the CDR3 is TGTGCCAGCGCGGGGGCTAGCGGGACGAAAGCGGGGAACATTCAGTACTTC.

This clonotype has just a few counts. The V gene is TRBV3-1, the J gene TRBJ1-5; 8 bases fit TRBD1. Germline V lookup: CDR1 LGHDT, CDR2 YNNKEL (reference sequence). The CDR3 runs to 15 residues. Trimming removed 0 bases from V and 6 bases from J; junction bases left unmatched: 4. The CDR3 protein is CASSQDPGGSQPQHF. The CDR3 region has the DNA TGTGCCAGCAGCCAAGATCCAGGGGGCAGTCAGCCCCAGCATTTT.

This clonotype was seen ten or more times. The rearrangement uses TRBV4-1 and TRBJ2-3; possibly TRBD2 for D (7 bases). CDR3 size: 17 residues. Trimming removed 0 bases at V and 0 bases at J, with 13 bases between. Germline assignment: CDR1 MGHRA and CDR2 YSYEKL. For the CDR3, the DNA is TGCGCCAGCAGCCAAGATGCGGGGGCAATGAGCACAGATACGCAGTATTTT. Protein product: CASSQDAGAMSTDTQYF.